This T cell receptor (beta chain) was observed in a study of blood T cell repertoires in COVID-19. Study-wide background: COVID-19 samples, acute and convalescent, were from the United States, Italy and Spain. From T cells, B-cell-depleted T cells, or PBMCs came the material, which was cDNA or gDNA.

This CDR3 contains 15 residues. Trimming at V came to 3 bases and at J to 3 bases, leaving 2 bases not matched to a gene. Germline loops: CDR1 KGHSH, CDR2 LQKENI. Here immunoSEQ multiplex PCR was the method, and the copy in TCRdb shows in-frame clones only, minus some. The profile shows roughly 120,000 clones, under 90% of them singletons. This rearrangement joins TRBV18 to TRBJ2-1; 10 bases are shared with TRBD2. The sequenced sample was peripheral blood. This sequence was found in a man aged 60 to 69 with acute or convalescent COVID-19. The CDR3 DNA sequence: TGTGCCAGCTCACCCGGACTAGCGGACTACAATGAGCAGTTCTTC. This gives the protein CASSPGLADYNEQFF.